Listed below are T cell receptor beta chains from one sample, sequenced in a study of T cell responses to AZD1222 COVID-19 vaccine. Some clones are missing from TCRdb's copy, which holds only in-frame ones; the method was immunoSEQ multiplex PCR. This sample has some 99,000 clones, with 91% found just once. The source material was peripheral blood, sampled on day 0 of AZD1222 vaccination. All receptors derive from an adult in good health. The CDR3 runs from the conserved cysteine through the conserved F or W. A D gene is named only where the DNA matches it firmly. Where a row states a size, it is once, few, many or the class of an expanded clone; other rows omit it.

V gene: TRBV29-1
J gene: TRBJ2-2
clone size: NA
D gene: TRBD2
CDR3 DNA: TGCAGCGTCCTGGGCGGGGGTCTAGCGGGGAACACCGGGGAGCTGTTTTTT
CDR3 protein: CSVLGGGLAGNTGELFF

V gene: TRBV7-6
J gene: TRBJ1-1
clone size: NA
D gene: NA
CDR3 DNA: TGTGCCAGCAGCTTAGAGGGAGTCCGAAACACTGAAGCTTTCTTT
CDR3 protein: CASSLEGVRNTEAFF

V gene: TRBV15
J gene: TRBJ1-2
clone size: NA
D gene: NA
CDR3 DNA: TGTGCCACCAGCAGAGGGGGCAGGGGAGCTAACTATGGCTACACCTTC
CDR3 protein: CATSRGGRGANYGYTF

V gene: TRBV27
J gene: TRBJ2-3
clone size: NA
D gene: NA
CDR3 DNA: TGTGCCAGCAGTTCCCTGACTAGATCGGATACGCAGTATTTT
CDR3 protein: CASSSLTRSDTQYF

V gene: TRBV12-5
J gene: TRBJ2-7
clone size: NA
D gene: TRBD2
CDR3 DNA: TGTGCTAGTGGTCAGGGACTAGCGGGAGATGGGACCTACGAGCAGTACTTC
CDR3 protein: CASGQGLAGDGTYEQYF

V gene: TRBV9
J gene: TRBJ2-7
clone size: NA
D gene: NA
CDR3 DNA: TGTGCCAGCAGCGACAGGGTTTATCCTCTCGAGCAGTACTTC
CDR3 protein: CASSDRVYPLEQYF

V gene: TRBV10-2
J gene: TRBJ1-1
clone size: NA
D gene: NA
CDR3 DNA: TGCGCCAGCAGTGGGGGCTTGGGCGGCACTGAAGCTTTCTTT
CDR3 protein: CASSGGLGGTEAFF

V gene: TRBV6-5
J gene: TRBJ1-5
clone size: NA
D gene: NA
CDR3 DNA: TGTGCCAGCAGTTACTCTCCAAGAAATCAGCCCCAGCATTTT
CDR3 protein: CASSYSPRNQPQHF

V gene: TRBV19
J gene: TRBJ2-5
clone size: once
D gene: NA
CDR3 DNA: TGTGCCAGTAGCAGAGGGGTTCGAGAGACCCAGTACTTC
CDR3 protein: CASSRGVRETQYF

V gene: TRBV4-1
J gene: TRBJ1-2
clone size: NA
D gene: NA
CDR3 DNA: TGCGCCAGCAGCCCCTGGGAGGCCCCTAACTATGGCTACACCTTC
CDR3 protein: CASSPWEAPNYGYTF

V gene: TRBV5-1
J gene: TRBJ1-6
clone size: NA
D gene: NA
CDR3 DNA: TGCGCCAGCAGCTTGGAGGTGGGGGCCTATAATTCACCCCTCCACTTT
CDR3 protein: CASSLEVGAYNSPLHF

V gene: TRBV5-4
J gene: TRBJ2-7
clone size: NA
D gene: TRBD2
CDR3 DNA: TGTGCCAGCAGCCGAGGGACTAGGGGATCCTACGAGCAGTACTTC
CDR3 protein: CASSRGTRGSYEQYF

V gene: TRBV10-1
J gene: TRBJ1-1
clone size: NA
D gene: NA
CDR3 DNA: TGCGCCAGCCTGGACGGTAACACTGAAGCTTTCTTT
CDR3 protein: CASLDGNTEAFF

V gene: TRBV10-3
J gene: TRBJ2-5
clone size: NA
D gene: NA
CDR3 DNA: TGTGCCATCAGTCTTCAGGGGGGAGAGACCCAGTACTTC
CDR3 protein: CAISLQGGETQYF

V gene: TRBV9
J gene: TRBJ2-3
clone size: once
D gene: NA
CDR3 DNA: TGTGCCAGCAGCGTTTTTGGCGTTACTAGCACAGATACGCAGTATTTT
CDR3 protein: CASSVFGVTSTDTQYF

V gene: TRBV3-1/TRBV3-2
J gene: TRBJ1-2
clone size: NA
D gene: NA
CDR3 DNA: TGTGCCAGCAGCCCCCAAGGGCGGCGGGGGGTTGGCTATGGCTACACCTTC
CDR3 protein: CASSPQGRRGVGYGYTF

V gene: TRBV7-3
J gene: TRBJ1-2
clone size: NA
D gene: NA
CDR3 DNA: TGTGCCAGCAGCTTAACGTATAATAACTATGGCTACACCTTC
CDR3 protein: CASSLTYNNYGYTF

V gene: TRBV7-9
J gene: TRBJ2-1
clone size: once
D gene: NA
CDR3 DNA: TGTGCCAGCAGCTCAGGGGCGGCTGAGCAGTTCTTC
CDR3 protein: CASSSGAAEQFF

V gene: TRBV10-1
J gene: TRBJ2-5
clone size: NA
D gene: NA
CDR3 DNA: TGCGCCAGCAGTGAGTCCGGGGGACAAGAGACCCAGTACTTC
CDR3 protein: CASSESGGQETQYF

V gene: TRBV19
J gene: TRBJ2-1
clone size: NA
D gene: NA
CDR3 DNA: TGTGCCAGTAGTCCCACCTCGTACAATGAGCAGTTCTTC
CDR3 protein: CASSPTSYNEQFF

V gene: TRBV19
J gene: TRBJ1-2
clone size: NA
D gene: TRBD1
CDR3 DNA: TGTGCCAGTAGTTTGGGACAGGGACGTTATGGCTACACCTTC
CDR3 protein: CASSLGQGRYGYTF

V gene: TRBV3-1/TRBV3-2
J gene: TRBJ1-1
clone size: NA
D gene: NA
CDR3 DNA: TGTGCCAGCAGCCACCGACAGAGTGCTTTGAACACTGAAGCTTTCTTT
CDR3 protein: CASSHRQSALNTEAFF

V gene: TRBV18
J gene: TRBJ2-6
clone size: once
D gene: TRBD1
CDR3 DNA: TGTGCCAGCTCACCACCCGGGACAGGGGGCGCCGGTGGGGCCAACGTCCTGACTTTC
CDR3 protein: CASSPPGTGGAGGANVLTF

V gene: TRBV9
J gene: TRBJ2-7
clone size: once
D gene: NA
CDR3 DNA: TGTGCCAGCAGCGCAACTACAGGGTTTGAGCAGTACTTC
CDR3 protein: CASSATTGFEQYF

V gene: TRBV19
J gene: TRBJ1-1
clone size: NA
D gene: TRBD1
CDR3 DNA: TGTGCCAGTTCGGACAGGCAGAACACTGAAGCTTTCTTT
CDR3 protein: CASSDRQNTEAFF

V gene: TRBV4-3
J gene: TRBJ2-6
clone size: NA
D gene: NA
CDR3 DNA: TGCGCCAGCAGCCCCGACAGCCTCTCTGGGGCCAACGTCCTGACTTTC
CDR3 protein: CASSPDSLSGANVLTF

V gene: TRBV11-2
J gene: TRBJ2-7
clone size: NA
D gene: TRBD2
CDR3 DNA: TGTGCCAGCAGCTACACTAGCGGAGCCTACGAGCAGTACTTC
CDR3 protein: CASSYTSGAYEQYF

V gene: TRBV18
J gene: TRBJ1-3
clone size: NA
D gene: NA
CDR3 DNA: TGTGCCAGCTCACCAATGGTGGCAGGGCCACACACCATATATTTT
CDR3 protein: CASSPMVAGPHTIYF

V gene: TRBV7-2
J gene: TRBJ2-7
clone size: NA
D gene: NA
CDR3 DNA: TGTGCCAGCAGCTTATCCGGCTACGAGCAGTACTTC
CDR3 protein: CASSLSGYEQYF

V gene: TRBV4-3
J gene: TRBJ1-2
clone size: NA
D gene: NA
CDR3 DNA: TGCGCCAGCAGCCAAGTAGAGGGCGTGGATGGCTACACCTTC
CDR3 protein: CASSQVEGVDGYTF

V gene: TRBV27
J gene: TRBJ2-1
clone size: NA
D gene: TRBD1
CDR3 DNA: TGTGCCAGCAGTTTGGGACAGGGGGGACACAATGAGCAGTTCTTC
CDR3 protein: CASSLGQGGHNEQFF

V gene: TRBV6-2/TRBV6-3
J gene: TRBJ1-1
clone size: few
D gene: NA
CDR3 DNA: TGTGCCAGCAGTGCCTTCACTGAAGCTTTCTTT
CDR3 protein: CASSAFTEAFF

V gene: TRBV6-2/TRBV6-3
J gene: TRBJ2-3
clone size: NA
D gene: TRBD2
CDR3 DNA: TGTGCCAGCAGTTCACCCGGGGGACTAGCGGGATTATCTAGCACAGATACGCAGTATTTT
CDR3 protein: CASSSPGGLAGLSSTDTQYF

V gene: TRBV20-1
J gene: TRBJ1-6
clone size: NA
D gene: NA
CDR3 DNA: TGCAGTGCTAGTAGGGAAGGGTCGAACTCACCCCTCCACTTT
CDR3 protein: CSASREGSNSPLHF

V gene: TRBV7-2
J gene: TRBJ1-5
clone size: NA
D gene: NA
CDR3 DNA: TGTGCCAGCAGCTTAGTGGGGTCTAGCAATCAGCCCCAGCATTTT
CDR3 protein: CASSLVGSSNQPQHF

V gene: TRBV6-5
J gene: TRBJ2-1
clone size: NA
D gene: TRBD2
CDR3 DNA: TGTGCCAGCAGCCCGATAGCGGGGGACTACAATGAGCAGTTCTTC
CDR3 protein: CASSPIAGDYNEQFF

V gene: TRBV7-9
J gene: TRBJ1-4
clone size: NA
D gene: NA
CDR3 DNA: TGTGCCAGCAGCTCACCTCGAGGAGGTGAAAAACTGTTTTTT
CDR3 protein: CASSSPRGGEKLFF

V gene: TRBV5-5
J gene: TRBJ2-5
clone size: NA
D gene: TRBD1
CDR3 DNA: TGTGCCAGCAGCCGTCCGGGACAGCAAGAGACCCAGTACTTC
CDR3 protein: CASSRPGQQETQYF

V gene: TRBV5-5
J gene: TRBJ1-1
clone size: few
D gene: TRBD1
CDR3 DNA: TGTGCCAGCAGCCGTTGGGCGACAGGGGAGAACACTGAAGCTTTCTTT
CDR3 protein: CASSRWATGENTEAFF

V gene: TRBV7-2
J gene: TRBJ1-4
clone size: once
D gene: NA
CDR3 DNA: TGTGCCAGCAGCCCCCAGGGGACGACAACTAATGAAAAACTGTTTTTT
CDR3 protein: CASSPQGTTTNEKLFF

V gene: TRBV3-1/TRBV3-2
J gene: TRBJ1-1
clone size: NA
D gene: NA
CDR3 DNA: TGTGCCAGCAGCCCCGCTTCCCCGAGAACCATTGAAGCTTTCTTT
CDR3 protein: CASSPASPRTIEAFF

V gene: TRBV2
J gene: TRBJ2-5
clone size: NA
D gene: NA
CDR3 DNA: TGTGCCAGCAGGCCGGGACGACAAGAGACCCAGTACTTC
CDR3 protein: CASRPGRQETQYF

V gene: TRBV27
J gene: TRBJ2-3
clone size: NA
D gene: NA
CDR3 DNA: TGTGCCAGCAGTCAACAAGGGGGGCTCACAGATACGCAGTATTTT
CDR3 protein: CASSQQGGLTDTQYF

V gene: TRBV20-1
J gene: TRBJ2-1
clone size: NA
D gene: NA
CDR3 DNA: TGCAGTGCTAGTAGCGGATCCTACAATGAGCAGTTCTTC
CDR3 protein: CSASSGSYNEQFF

V gene: TRBV14
J gene: TRBJ2-1
clone size: NA
D gene: NA
CDR3 DNA: TGTGCCAGCAGCCCACCCGGAACCAGCGAGCAGTTCTTC
CDR3 protein: CASSPPGTSEQFF

V gene: TRBV2
J gene: TRBJ1-2
clone size: NA
D gene: TRBD1
CDR3 DNA: TGTGCCAGCGAGGCAGGGGGGTCGGACTATGGCTACACCTTC
CDR3 protein: CASEAGGSDYGYTF

V gene: TRBV7-3
J gene: TRBJ1-1
clone size: NA
D gene: TRBD1
CDR3 DNA: TGTGCCAGCAGGTCGACAGGGGGGGATACTGAAGCTTTCTTT
CDR3 protein: CASRSTGGDTEAFF

V gene: TRBV5-6
J gene: TRBJ1-2
clone size: NA
D gene: NA
CDR3 DNA: TGTGCCAGCAGCTTAGCCCAGGGCTATGGCTACACCTTC
CDR3 protein: CASSLAQGYGYTF

V gene: TRBV10-3
J gene: TRBJ2-2
clone size: NA
D gene: TRBD2
CDR3 DNA: TGTGCCATCCGGCGAAGCGGGAGTGGCACCGGGGAGCTGTTTTTT
CDR3 protein: CAIRRSGSGTGELFF

V gene: TRBV6-5
J gene: TRBJ2-7
clone size: NA
D gene: NA
CDR3 DNA: TGTGCCAGCAGGCTGGGGGACTCCTCTTTGGGGCAGTACTTC
CDR3 protein: CASRLGDSSLGQYF

V gene: TRBV18
J gene: TRBJ1-4
clone size: NA
D gene: TRBD1
CDR3 DNA: TGTGCCAGCTCACTCGAGGGACAGAGAGGTGAAAAACTGTTTTTT
CDR3 protein: CASSLEGQRGEKLFF

V gene: TRBV18
J gene: TRBJ2-7
clone size: NA
D gene: TRBD1
CDR3 DNA: TGTGCCAGCTCACCGGACAGGGCAGAGCAGTACTTC
CDR3 protein: CASSPDRAEQYF

V gene: TRBV5-4
J gene: TRBJ1-6
clone size: NA
D gene: NA
CDR3 DNA: TGTGCCAGCAGGAGGGGGGGGGACTCGTCACCCCTCCACTTT
CDR3 protein: CASRRGGDSSPLHF

V gene: TRBV7-2
J gene: TRBJ2-7
clone size: NA
D gene: TRBD2
CDR3 DNA: TGTGCCAGCAGCTCTATTGGACTAGCGGGGGCCACCTACGAGCAGTACTTC
CDR3 protein: CASSSIGLAGATYEQYF

V gene: TRBV7-2
J gene: TRBJ1-1
clone size: NA
D gene: NA
CDR3 DNA: TGTGCCAGCAGCCCGGTGGTCCAGTCGGGTGAAGCTTTCTTT
CDR3 protein: CASSPVVQSGEAFF

V gene: TRBV6-5
J gene: TRBJ1-2
clone size: once
D gene: NA
CDR3 DNA: TGTGCCAGCAGTTACTCTAGCGGTAGCAGGGGCTATGGCTACACCTTC
CDR3 protein: CASSYSSGSRGYGYTF

V gene: TRBV9
J gene: TRBJ1-5
clone size: NA
D gene: TRBD1
CDR3 DNA: TGTGCCAGCAGCGTTACAGGGGCCCCTAATCAGCCCCAGCATTTT
CDR3 protein: CASSVTGAPNQPQHF

V gene: TRBV11-2
J gene: TRBJ2-5
clone size: NA
D gene: NA
CDR3 DNA: TGTGCCAGCAGCTTCCTGAGCGGGGAGACCCAGTACTTC
CDR3 protein: CASSFLSGETQYF

V gene: TRBV4-1
J gene: TRBJ2-5
clone size: NA
D gene: TRBD2
CDR3 DNA: TGCGCCCCCCCCCAACCGGGACTAGCGGGAGGGCCGGGTCAAGAGACCCAGTACTTC
CDR3 protein: CAPPQPGLAGGPGQETQYF